The present TCR beta chain was sequenced within a study of blood T cells in healthy people across ages. PCR was performed a second time for about 7 to 12 cycles using a sample-barcoded 5' primer and a J-beta primer mix. TCRdb itself ran the 5' RACE reads through MiXCR, one entry per CDR3 protein. The sample records about 1.5 million distinct CDR3 sequences, approximately 43% being singletons. J was trimmed by 3 bases and V by 5 bases; bases with no gene match: 5. The length of the CDR3 is 13 residues. The germline CDR1 and CDR2 sequences are DFQATT and SNEGSKA (reference sequence). Aged about 6 to 95, donors were systemically healthy Caucasians from Russia. Every donor contributed roughly 10 milliliters of peripheral blood by blood draw.

Sequences were obtained from blood. The chain employs TRBV20-1 and TRBJ1-1; TRBD1 matches at 8 bases. The sequence derives from a woman aged 18-29 years in good health. The CDR3 is CSALTGVHTEAFF. The CDR3 bases are TGCAGTGCTCTGACAGGGGTCCACACTGAAGCTTTCTTT.